Given below is one T cell receptor beta chain in context. The data were produced by immunoSEQ multiplex PCR, yet TCRdb's version contains in-frame clones alone and is incomplete. The sample carries about 50,000 clones, 60% to 80% recorded once. This entry belongs to a study of OX40 agonist ivuxolimab in advanced cancers. Study overall: Partial responses, seen in three patients, involved one hepatocellular carcinoma and two cutaneous melanomas.

With 1 base clipped from V and 6 bases from J, the junction kept 7 bases outside the gene matches. The CDR3 is 15 residues long. The germline V gene encodes CDR1 SGHNT and CDR2 YYREEE (reference sequence). Blood draws occurred at baseline, cycle 4 day 1, and cycle 7 day 1. Specimen: CD4+ or CD8+ T cells sorted from blood, collected in a trial of the OX40 agonist ivuxolimab. The clonotype comes from an adult with an advanced solid tumor such as melanoma, head and neck, liver or kidney cancer. The gene calls are TRBV5-4 and TRBJ2-1, with TRBD2 identical over 7 bases. This CDR3 is CASSLMGEGPNEQFF. CDR3 sequence (DNA): TGTGCCAGCAGCTTGATGGGGGAGGGCCCCAATGAGCAGTTCTTC.